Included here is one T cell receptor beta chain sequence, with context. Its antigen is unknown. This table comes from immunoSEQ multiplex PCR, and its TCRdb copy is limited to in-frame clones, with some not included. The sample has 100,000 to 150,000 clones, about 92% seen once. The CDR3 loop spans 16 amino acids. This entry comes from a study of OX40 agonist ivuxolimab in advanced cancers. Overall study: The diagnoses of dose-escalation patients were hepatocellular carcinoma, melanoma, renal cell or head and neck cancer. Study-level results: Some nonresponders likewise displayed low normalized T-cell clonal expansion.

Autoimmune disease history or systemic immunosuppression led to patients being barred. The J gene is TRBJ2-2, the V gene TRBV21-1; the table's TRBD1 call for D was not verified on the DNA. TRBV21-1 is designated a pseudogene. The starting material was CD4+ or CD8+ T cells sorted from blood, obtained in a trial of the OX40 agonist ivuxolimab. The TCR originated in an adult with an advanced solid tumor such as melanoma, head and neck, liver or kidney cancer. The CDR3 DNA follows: TGTGCCAGCAGCAGCCCAGGGGATAGGGCAACCGGGGAGCTGTTTTTT. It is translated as CASSSPGDRATGELFF.